This T cell receptor beta chain was observed in a study of control samples from healthy donors and cancer patients. Germline V gene lookup returns CDR1 MNHEY and CDR2 SVGAGI. V dropped 2 bases and J dropped 0 bases, with 4 bases sitting between them. CDR3 length: 13 residues. Generated by immunoSEQ multiplex PCR, the TCRdb table keeps only in-frame clones and is missing some. The sample has 150,000 to 200,000 clones; 85% to 95% are singletons. The V and J genes are TRBV6-5 and TRBJ1-2; D remains unclear. This clonotype originated in a man aged 30 to 39 in good health. Sequencing used blood. The CDR3, as DNA: TGTGCCAGCAGTTACAAAGCTAACTATGGCTACACCTTC. Protein: CASSYKANYGYTF.